These 9 T cell receptor beta chains share one sample of origin, sequenced in a study of regulatory T cells in long-lasting Graves disease. In building TCR beta libraries, iRepertoire HTBI primers were used together with Arm-PCR of CDR3 regions. TCRdb itself ran the multiplex PCR reads through MiXCR, one entry per CDR3 protein. The sample has 350,000 to 500,000 distinct CDR3 sequences; 14% are singletons. Stated time point: newly diagnosed GD, antithyroid drugs for less than 3 months. The TCR library was made from RNA that had been extracted from PBMCs in TRIzol. The same specimen was also included in a second study, on T cells in Graves' hyperthyroidism and ophthalmopathy.

The sample consisted of peripheral blood mononuclear cells (PBMCs), taken at new diagnosis, from a patient treated with antithyroid drugs. The receptors were gathered from a woman aged 50 to 65 with Graves disease.

At least ten counts were recorded for this clonotype. The chain has TRBV28 and TRBJ1-5; 11 bases align to TRBD1. The trim removed 6 bases at V and 5 bases at J, leaving 6 bases unmatched. Looked up from germline, CDR1 is MDHEN and CDR2 is SYDVKM. The CDR3 extends over 15 amino acids. The DNA for the CDR3 is TGTGCCAGCAGAAAAGGACAGGGGGCTTATCAGCCCCAGCATTTT. Residues: CASRKGQGAYQPQHF.

The table lists this clonotype with a few counts. This chain uses TRBV4-1 with TRBJ2-2, with 8 bases aligning to TRBD1. Looked up from germline, CDR1 is MGHRA and CDR2 is YSYEKL. Losses at the gene ends were 3 bases for V and 1 base for J; bases not matched to a gene: 4. There are 16 residues in the CDR3. The CDR3 protein is CASSQVGTGNTGELFF. The CDR3 DNA follows: TGCGCCAGCAGCCAGGTCGGGACAGGGAACACCGGGGAGCTGTTTTTT.

This clonotype was counted a few times. The chain joins TRBV30 to TRBJ1-5, with D unresolved. The length of the CDR3 is 14 residues. Germline V gene lookup returns CDR1 GTSNPN and CDR2 SVGIG (reference sequence). V was cut by 0 bases and J by 4 bases, with 10 bases left in between. In DNA, the CDR3 is TGTGCCTGGAGTGTGGGCAGCTCTAATCAGCCCCAGCATTTT. Its protein is CAWSVGSSNQPQHF. The full variable domain, rest sourced from reference TRBV30 and TRBJ1-5, is SQTIHQWPATLVQPVGSPLSLECTVEGTSNPNLYWYRQAAGRGLQLLFYSVGIGQISSEVPQNLSASRPQDRQFILSSKKLLLSDSGFYLCAWSVGSSNQPQHFGDGTRLSIL.

This clonotype appeared many times. The V call is TRBV3-1, the J call TRBJ1-1, with unresolved D. Germline-derived CDR1 and CDR2 are LGHDT and YNNKEL (reference sequence). The CDR3 runs to 16 residues. V was cut by 0 bases and J by 0 bases, with 11 bases left in between. The CDR3 sequence: CASSQDKGWMNTEAFF. DNA of the CDR3: TGTGCCAGCAGCCAAGATAAAGGGTGGATGAACACTGAAGCTTTCTTT.

This clonotype was recorded many times. This rearrangement joins TRBV11-2 to TRBJ1-2, with 9 positions matching TRBD1. The germline gives CDR1 SGHAT, CDR2 FQNNGV. The CDR3 is made up of 15 amino acids. J lost 2 bases, V lost 6 bases, and 7 bases had no gene match. The CDR3 DNA is TGTGCCAGCAGTCTTCCCGGGACAGGGAACTATGGCTACACCTTC. It is translated as CASSLPGTGNYGYTF. The variable domain in full, completed from reference TRBV11-2 and TRBJ1-2, reads EAGVAQSPRYKIIEKRQSVAFWCNPISGHATLYWYQQILGQGPKLLIQFQNNGVVDDSQLPKDRFSAERLKGVDSTLKIQPAKLEDSAVYLCASSLPGTGNYGYTFGSGTRLTVV.

This clonotype has a count of ten or more. The chain employs TRBV2 and TRBJ1-5; no clear D gene. CDR1 is SNHLY, CDR2 FYNNEI, per germline. V lost 0 bases and J 1 base, leaving 4 bases between the germline ends. This CDR3 contains 14 residues. The CDR3 protein is CASSEATSNQPQHF. In DNA form, the CDR3 reads TGTGCCAGCAGTGAAGCGACAAGCAATCAGCCCCAGCATTTT. Based on the CDR3 plus reference TRBV2 and TRBJ1-5, the full variable domain is EPEVTQTPSHQVTQMGQEVILRCVPISNHLYFYWYRQILGQKVEFLVSFYNNEISEKSEIFDDQFSVERPDGSNFTLKIRSTKLEDSAMYFCASSEATSNQPQHFGDGTRLSIL.

This clonotype was recorded at least ten times. The chain couples TRBV11-2 to TRBJ1-4, with no clear D. V lost 5 bases, J lost 8 bases, and 15 bases lay in between. The germline V gene encodes CDR1 SGHAT and CDR2 FQNNGV. This CDR3 region has 14 residues. The DNA for the CDR3 is TGTGCCAGCAGCACACCGAGCGGGGTCGAAAAACTGTTTTTT. It is translated as CASSTPSGVEKLFF. The variable domain in full, with the rest retrieved from reference TRBV11-2 and TRBJ1-4, is EAGVAQSPRYKIIEKRQSVAFWCNPISGHATLYWYQQILGQGPKLLIQFQNNGVVDDSQLPKDRFSAERLKGVDSTLKIQPAKLEDSAVYLCASSTPSGVEKLFFGSGTQLSVL.

This chain connects TRBV7-3 to TRBJ2-6; D not resolved. CDR1 is SGHTA and CDR2 is FQGTGA in the germline V gene. CDR3 size: 14 residues. Trimming took 5 bases from V and 3 from J, leaving 8 bases between them. CDR3 protein: CASSRIGGANVLTF. The CDR3 region has the DNA TGTGCCAGCAGCCGCATAGGTGGGGCCAACGTCCTGACTTTC. Combining the CDR3 with reference TRBV7-3 and TRBJ2-6 gives the whole variable domain GAGVSQTPSNKVTEKGKYVELRCDPISGHTALYWYRQSLGQGPEFLIYFQGTGAADDSGLPNDRFFAVRPEGSVSTLKIQRTERGDSAVYLCASSRIGGANVLTFGAGSRLTVL.

The table lists this clonotype with many counts. A read error is possible here, since a much larger clone lies one base away. The chain uses TRBV28 and TRBJ2-1; maybe TRBD1 (7 bases). This CDR3 spans 20 amino acids. Germline values: CDR1 MDHEN, CDR2 SYDVKM. The CDR3 reads CASSLTQGRILAGSYSEQFF. CDR3 coding DNA: TGTGCCAGCAGTTTAACACAGGGGCGCATACTAGCTGGCTCCTACAGTGAGCAGTTCTTC.